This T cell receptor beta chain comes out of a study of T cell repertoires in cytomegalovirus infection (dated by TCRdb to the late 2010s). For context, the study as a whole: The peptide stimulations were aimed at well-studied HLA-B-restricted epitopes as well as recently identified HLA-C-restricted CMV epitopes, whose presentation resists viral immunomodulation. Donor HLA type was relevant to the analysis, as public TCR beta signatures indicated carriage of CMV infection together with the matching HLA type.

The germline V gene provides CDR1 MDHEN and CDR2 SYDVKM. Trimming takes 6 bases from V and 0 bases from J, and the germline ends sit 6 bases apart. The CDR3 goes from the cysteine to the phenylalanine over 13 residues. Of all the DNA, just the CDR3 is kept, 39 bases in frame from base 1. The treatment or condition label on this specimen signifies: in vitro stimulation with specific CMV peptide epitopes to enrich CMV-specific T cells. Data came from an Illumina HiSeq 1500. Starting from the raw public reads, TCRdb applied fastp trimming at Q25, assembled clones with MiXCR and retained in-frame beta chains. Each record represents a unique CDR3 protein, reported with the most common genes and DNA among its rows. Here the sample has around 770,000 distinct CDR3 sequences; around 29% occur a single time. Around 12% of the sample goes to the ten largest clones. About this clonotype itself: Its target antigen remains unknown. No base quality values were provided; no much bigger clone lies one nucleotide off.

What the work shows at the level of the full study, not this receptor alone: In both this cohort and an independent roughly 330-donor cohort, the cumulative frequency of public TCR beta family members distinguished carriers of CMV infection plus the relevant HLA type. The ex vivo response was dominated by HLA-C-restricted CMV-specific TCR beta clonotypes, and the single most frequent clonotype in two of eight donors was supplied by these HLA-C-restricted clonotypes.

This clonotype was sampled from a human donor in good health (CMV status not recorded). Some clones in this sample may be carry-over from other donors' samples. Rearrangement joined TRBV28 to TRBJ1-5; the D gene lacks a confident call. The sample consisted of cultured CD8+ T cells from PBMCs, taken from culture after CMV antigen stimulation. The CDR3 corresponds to CASRDHSNQPQHF. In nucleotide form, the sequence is TGTGCCAGCAGGGACCATAGCAATCAGCCCCAGCATTTT.